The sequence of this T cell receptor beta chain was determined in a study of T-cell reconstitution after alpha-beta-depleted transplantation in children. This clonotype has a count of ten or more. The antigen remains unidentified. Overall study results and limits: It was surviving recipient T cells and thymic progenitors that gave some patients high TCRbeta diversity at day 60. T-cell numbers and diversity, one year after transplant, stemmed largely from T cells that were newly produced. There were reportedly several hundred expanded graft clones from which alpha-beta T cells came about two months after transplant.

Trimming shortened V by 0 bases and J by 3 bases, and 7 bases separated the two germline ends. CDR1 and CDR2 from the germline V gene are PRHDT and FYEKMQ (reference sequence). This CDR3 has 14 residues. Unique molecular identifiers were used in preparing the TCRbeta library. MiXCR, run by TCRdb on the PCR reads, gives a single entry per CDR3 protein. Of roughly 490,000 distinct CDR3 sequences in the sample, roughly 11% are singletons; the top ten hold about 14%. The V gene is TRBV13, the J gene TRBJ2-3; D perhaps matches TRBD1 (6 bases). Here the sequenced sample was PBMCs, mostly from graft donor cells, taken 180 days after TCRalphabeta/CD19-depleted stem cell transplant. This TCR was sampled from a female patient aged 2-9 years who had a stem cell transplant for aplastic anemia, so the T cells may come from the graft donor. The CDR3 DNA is TGTGCCAGCAGCTTAGGACAGGGAACAGATACGCAGTATTTT. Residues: CASSLGQGTDTQYF.